This paragraph covers one TCR beta chain sequence. The target antigen is unknown. The data originate from a study of T cell responses to AZD1222 COVID-19 vaccine. Using immunoSEQ multiplex PCR, the repertoire was profiled, and TCRdb retains in-frame clones only, with some absent. This sample has fewer than 110,000 clones; around 90% occur once, and the top ten carry 20% to 25%. General observations from the study: A reported finding is that nearly half of spike-specific TCRs target unmutated variant regions. The sample set comprised mostly white British donors with more females, and clonal diversity was possibly underestimated. Recipients of AZD1222 seropositive at baseline numbered only 6 or 7.

CDR3 length: 14 amino acids. Trimming removed 6 bases from V and 5 bases from J, with 16 bases in between. The germline V gene encodes CDR1 LGHNT and CDR2 FRNRAP. This clonotype originated in an adult in good health. The gene calls are TRBV12-5 and TRBJ1-2, with D possibly TRBD1 on 6 matching bases. The source was peripheral blood, collected on day 0 of AZD1222 vaccination. This CDR3 is CASGEQGFGYGYTF. CDR3 nucleotide sequence: TGTGCTAGTGGCGAACAGGGTTTCGGGTATGGCTACACCTTC. The full variable domain, with the rest looked up from reference TRBV12-5 and TRBJ1-2, is DARVTQTPRHKVTEMGQEVTMRCQPILGHNTVFWYRQTMMQGLELLAYFRNRAPLDDSGMPKDRFSAEMPDATLATLKIQPSEPRDSAVYFCASGEQGFGYGYTFGSGTRLTVV.